These 15 T cell receptor beta chains were sequenced from one sample in a study of early T cells in non-severe SARS-CoV-2 infection. TCRdb re-called the 5' RACE reads through MiXCR, storing one row per CDR3 protein. The data show around 53,000 distinct CDR3 sequences, around 12% seen once. The specimen was whole blood, collected at baseline. The source is an adult who was a healthcare worker with PCR-confirmed SARS-CoV-2 infection or an uninfected control (not recorded which).

In this sample, this clonotype turned up a few times. The CDR3 DNA reads TGTGCCAGCATTCTAGCGGGAGCAAGGAGCCAAGAGACCCAGTACTTC. Translated: CASILAGARSQETQYF. V usage is TRBV12-3 or TRBV12-4 and J usage is TRBJ2-5; 10 bases are a match to TRBD2. This CDR3 region has 16 residues. V shed 7 bases, J shed 1 base, and the junction held 9 bases outside the gene matches.

This clonotype was seen a few times. The V call is TRBV11-2, the J call TRBJ1-1; D possibly corresponds to TRBD1 (6 bases). The V gene's germline CDR1 is SGHAT and CDR2 FQNNGV. Trimming left V 5 bases short and J 1 base short, with 11 bases between. This CDR3 has 14 amino acids. CDR3 amino acids: CASSRTGTNTEAFF. Here the CDR3 DNA reads TGTGCCAGCAGCCGAACAGGGACGAACACTGAAGCTTTCTTT.

At least ten counts were recorded for this clonotype. This sequence joins TRBV20-1 and TRBJ2-7; TRBD2 agrees at 14 bases. Germline V gene sequence: CDR1 DFQATT, CDR2 SNEGSKA (reference sequence). This CDR3 has 18 amino acids. The V gene end was trimmed by 0 bases and the J gene end by 4 bases; junction bases not matched to a gene: 11. The CDR3 loop reads CSARDPQTSGRAVYEQYF. The DNA of the CDR3 is TGCAGTGCTAGAGATCCCCAGACTAGCGGGAGGGCGGTGTACGAGCAGTACTTC.

CDR3 DNA: TGTGCCAGCAGTTTAGGTGGGGGTTTCAATGGCTACACCTTC. Its protein product is CASSLGGGFNGYTF. The rearrangement uses TRBV28 and TRBJ1-2; TRBD1 might be the D (5 bases). Germline CDR1 reads MDHEN; CDR2 reads SYDVKM. The ends were cut back, 2 bases at V and 6 bases at J, with 13 bases in the middle. This CDR3 is built from 14 residues.

The CDR3 loop is CASLTHGETQYF. In DNA, the CDR3 is TGTGCCAGCTTAACCCACGGGGAGACCCAGTACTTC. The chain links TRBV11-2 to TRBJ2-5; D gene unclear. The V end was cut by 8 bases, the J end by 5 bases, with 12 bases between. Germline assignment: CDR1 SGHAT and CDR2 FQNNGV. The CDR3 covers 12 residues.

This clonotype was counted ten times or more. V usage is TRBV20-1 and J usage is TRBJ2-5, with a weak D call TRBD2 (6 bases). V lost 2 bases to trimming and J lost 0 bases, with 7 bases between them. The CDR3 is 13 amino acids. Germline loops: CDR1 DFQATT, CDR2 SNEGSKA (reference sequence). The CDR3 nucleotides read TGCAGTGCTAGAACTAGCAACCAAGAGACCCAGTACTTC. This gives the protein CSARTSNQETQYF.

This clonotype was recorded at least ten times. The chain employs TRBV4-1 and TRBJ2-3; TRBD1 might be the D (6 bases). The CDR3 has 16 amino acids. Germline CDR1 MGHRA, CDR2 YSYEKL. V was pared by 2 bases and J by 5 bases, with 17 bases between. The CDR3 sequence: CASSQRPTGAGDTQYF. DNA for the CDR3: TGCGCCAGCAGCCAAAGGCCGACAGGCGCAGGAGATACGCAGTATTTT.

This chain links TRBV3-1 with TRBJ1-1; TRBD1 agrees at 8 bases. CDR3 length: 14 residues. The V gene end was trimmed by 4 bases and the J gene end by 6 bases; junction bases not matched to a gene: 7. Germline assignment: CDR1 LGHDT and CDR2 YNNKEL (reference sequence). CDR3 sequence: CASSLQGVAAEAFF. As DNA, the CDR3 is TGTGCCAGCAGCCTACAGGGGGTCGCAGCTGAAGCTTTCTTT.

The chain employs TRBV14 and TRBJ2-3; D remains unclear. This CDR3 spans 15 amino acids. Germline lookup yields CDR1 SGHDN and CDR2 FVKESK. V was shortened by 1 base and J by 0 bases, with 8 bases between the two germline ends. This CDR3 reads CASSQGRFSTDTQYF. CDR3 in DNA: TGTGCCAGCAGCCAAGGGCGGTTTAGCACAGATACGCAGTATTTT. Filled out from reference TRBV14 and TRBJ2-3, the complete variable domain reads EAGVTQFPSHSVIEKGQTVTLRCDPISGHDNLYWYRRVMGKEIKFLLHFVKESKQDESGMPNNRFLAERTGGTYSTLKVQPAELEDSGVYFCASSQGRFSTDTQYFGPGTRLTVL.

The gene calls are TRBV27 and TRBJ1-5, with 9 bases that match TRBD1. The CDR3 has 14 amino acids. Germline trimming cut 6 bases from V and 7 bases from J; bases unmatched to any gene: 7. Germline assignment: CDR1 MNHEY and CDR2 SMNVEV (reference sequence). This CDR3 is CASRGTGPRQPQHF. The CDR3 nucleotides read TGTGCCAGCAGGGGGACAGGGCCTAGACAGCCCCAGCATTTT.

This clonotype was counted a few times. The V call is TRBV29-1, the J call TRBJ2-1, with D uncertain. CDR1 SQVTM and CDR2 ANQGSEA come from the germline V gene. V dropped 1 base and J dropped 4 bases, with 14 bases sitting between them. This CDR3 comprises 15 residues. The CDR3 spells CSVEGPELRYNEQFF. For the CDR3, the DNA is TGCAGCGTTGAAGGCCCGGAACTACGATACAATGAGCAGTTCTTC.

This clonotype was observed at least ten times. The rearrangement joins TRBV6-5 to TRBJ1-2, with no clear D. The V end lost 7 bases, the J end lost 8 bases, and 17 bases lay between the germline ends. The germline CDR1 and CDR2 sequences are MNHEY and SVGAGI. The CDR3 runs to 13 residues. CDR3 sequence reads: CASTDGPSWGYTF. CDR3 DNA: TGTGCCAGCACCGACGGGCCCAGTTGGGGCTACACCTTC.

This clonotype appeared a few times. The V call is TRBV9, the J call TRBJ2-7; D is perhaps TRBD1 or TRBD2 (5 bases each). Germline V lookup: CDR1 SGDLS, CDR2 YYNGEE. This CDR3 has 15 amino acids. The V end lost 3 bases, the J end lost 7 bases, and 20 bases lay between the germline ends. Here the CDR3 reads CASSAEGFQRDEQYF. The CDR3 bases are TGTGCCAGCAGCGCAGAGGGGTTCCAGAGGGATGAGCAGTACTTC. The variable domain in full, with the rest retrieved from reference TRBV9 and TRBJ2-7, is DSGVTQTPKHLITATGQRVTLRCSPRSGDLSVYWYQQSLDQGLQFLIQYYNGEERAKGNILERFSAQQFPDLHSELNLSSLELGDSALYFCASSAEGFQRDEQYFGPGTRLTVT.

V gene TRBV6-5 combines with J gene TRBJ1-1; the D is unclear. The CDR3 loop spans 15 amino acids. V was clipped by 0 bases and J by 7 bases, with 15 bases between them. CDR1 is MNHEY, CDR2 SVGAGI, per germline. The CDR3 DNA reads TGTGCCAGCAGTTACTCCCCATCGTCCGGGGATGAAGCTTTCTTT. It codes for CASSYSPSSGDEAFF.

As for this clonotype: A read error is possible here, since a much larger clone lies one base away. The chain links TRBV7-2 to TRBJ2-5, with D perhaps matching TRBD1 or TRBD2 (6 bases each). Germline assignment: CDR1 SGHTA and CDR2 FQGNSA. This CDR3 has 14 amino acids. V lost 4 bases, J lost 1 base, and 10 bases lay in between. Here the CDR3 reads CASSSGGSQETQYF. The CDR3 bases are TGTGCCAGCAGCTCCGGGGGCTCCCAAGAGACCCAGTACTTC.